This TCR beta chain stems from a study of cytomegalovirus exposure and HLA in healthy donors. All the people who gave samples were healthy bone marrow donors. This clone appeared a few times. Primers included in the PCR were 60 Vbeta and 13 Jbeta primers. Sequencing was performed with immunoSEQ multiplex PCR; in TCRdb, only in-frame clones are kept and a portion is missing. The sample has about 140,000 clones, roughly 75% seen once. Looked up from germline, CDR1 is SGHVS and CDR2 is FNYEAQ. The CDR3 length is 14 residues. V dropped 3 bases and J dropped 3 bases, with 12 bases sitting between them. This chain links TRBV7-6 with TRBJ2-7, with TRBD2 as a possible D gene (6 bases). The sequenced sample consisted of PBMCs. The sequence derives from a man aged 35-49 years in good health and CMV-seropositive. The CDR3 is CASSLSGGNYEQYF. Written as DNA, the CDR3 is TGTGCCAGCAGCTTGTCCGGGGGAAACTACGAGCAGTACTTC.